These T cell receptor beta chains were read from a single sample in a study of T cells in tumors after PD-1 blockade. Some clones are missing from TCRdb's copy, which holds only in-frame ones; the method was immunoSEQ multiplex PCR. This table holds roughly 60,000 clones, just under 80% found once. The sample was PBMCs, taken before anti-PD-1 treatment. The receptor set was obtained from a human donor with basal cell carcinoma. The conserved cysteine and the conserved F or W are not part of the CDR3 here.

V gene: TRBV6-5
J gene: TRBJ1-5
CDR3 protein: ASSHTDGNQPQH

V gene: TRBV27
J gene: TRBJ1-5
CDR3 protein: ASSLGRTGNQPQH

V gene: TRBV30
J gene: TRBJ1-1
CDR3 protein: ASGLGSHTEAF

V gene: TRBV24-1
J gene: TRBJ2-3
CDR3 protein: ATAGDGTDTQY

V gene: TRBV7-9
J gene: TRBJ1-2
CDR3 protein: ASTLDRDYGYT

V gene: TRBV18
J gene: TRBJ1-1
CDR3 protein: ASSLSRANTEAF

V gene: TRBV6-2/TRBV6-3
J gene: TRBJ2-5
CDR3 protein: ASSYSPSYETQY

V gene: TRBV18
J gene: TRBJ1-3
CDR3 protein: ASSPKSSGNTIY

V gene: TRBV11-3
J gene: TRBJ1-5
CDR3 protein: ASSGGGSNQPQH

V gene: TRBV6-2/TRBV6-3
J gene: TRBJ1-5
CDR3 protein: ASSPPFGQPQH

V gene: TRBV5-1
J gene: TRBJ1-2
CDR3 protein: ASSPRQGANYGYT

V gene: TRBV19
J gene: TRBJ1-5
CDR3 protein: ASSIYRNNQPQH

V gene: TRBV9
J gene: TRBJ2-7
CDR3 protein: ASSVGEQGFYEQY

V gene: TRBV5-1
J gene: TRBJ2-3
CDR3 protein: ASSPRAGRSPDTQY

V gene: TRBV27
J gene: TRBJ2-1
CDR3 protein: ASGASFSEQF

V gene: TRBV6-2/TRBV6-3
J gene: TRBJ2-1
CDR3 protein: ASSYSELDLENNEQF

V gene: TRBV5-1
J gene: TRBJ1-2
CDR3 protein: ASSPQGYGYT